Shown below are 28 T cell receptor beta chains from a single sample sequenced in a study of T-cell reconstitution after alpha-beta-depleted transplantation in children. The TCRbeta library incorporated unique molecular identifiers. Each CDR3 protein is one row after TCRdb ran MiXCR on the PCR reads. The sample records fewer than 500,000 distinct CDR3 sequences, 43% being singletons. Here the sequenced sample was PBMCs, taken before TCRalphabeta/CD19-depleted stem cell transplant. The receptors originated from a girl aged 2 to 10 with aplastic anemia, due to receive a stem cell transplant.

This sequence joins TRBV5-1 and TRBJ2-7; 8 bases are shared with TRBD2. Germline trimming cut 5 bases from V and 5 bases from J; bases unmatched to any gene: 9. The germline V gene encodes CDR1 SGHRS and CDR2 YFSETQ. The CDR3 covers 14 residues. The CDR3 nucleotides are TGCGCCAGCAGTGTTACGGGAGGGCCTGACGAGCAGTACTTC. Translating it yields CASSVTGGPDEQYF. The entire variable domain, with the rest obtained from reference TRBV5-1 and TRBJ2-7, is as follows: KAGVTQTPRYLIKTRGQQVTLSCSPISGHRSVSWYQQTPGQGLQFLFEYFSETQRNKGNFPGRFSGRQFSNSRSEMNVSTLELGDSALYLCASSVTGGPDEQYFGPGTRLTVT.

This clonotype was observed a handful of times. The chain couples TRBV6-2 or TRBV6-3 to TRBJ2-7; a weak D match, TRBD2 (5 bases). The germline V and J ends were trimmed by 7 bases and 0 bases, with 16 bases remaining between them. This CDR3 has 15 amino acids. Germline CDR1 MNHEY, CDR2 SVGEGT. The CDR3 nucleotides read TGTGCCAGCAACCTACTGGGAGCCTTCTCCTACGAGCAGTACTTC. Amino acid sequence: CASNLLGAFSYEQYF.

To note about this clonotype: A read error may produce the germline difference seen at one junction end. The chain is built from TRBV14 and TRBJ2-6; D is undetermined. This CDR3 is built from 17 residues. Germline values: CDR1 SGHDN, CDR2 FVKESK. The chain's CDR3 is CASSEEVRLSGANVLTF. Written as DNA, the CDR3 is TGTGCCAGCAGCGAAGAAGTTCGGCTATCTGGGGCCAACGTCCTGACTTTC.

The V and J genes are TRBV5-1 and TRBJ2-1; 8 nucleotides match TRBD2. Germline V gene lookup returns CDR1 SGHRS and CDR2 YFSETQ. The V segment lost 8 bases and the J segment 0 bases; nucleotides outside the gene matches: 10. This CDR3 is 16 amino acids long. CDR3 amino acids: CASRPGLGSSYNEQFF. The CDR3, as DNA: TGCGCCAGTCGACCGGGACTAGGAAGCTCCTACAATGAGCAGTTCTTC.

The V and J genes are TRBV20-1 and TRBJ2-7; maybe TRBD2 (5 bases). The ends were cut back, 4 bases at V and 1 base at J, with 5 bases in the middle. The CDR3 is 11 amino acids. Germline-derived CDR1 and CDR2 are DFQATT and SNEGSKA (reference sequence). CDR3 protein: CSATGSYEQYF. The DNA of the CDR3 is TGCAGTGCTACGGGGTCCTACGAGCAGTACTTC.

The genes are TRBV29-1 and TRBJ2-1; 8 nucleotides line up with TRBD1. Germline CDR1 SQVTM, CDR2 ANQGSEA. J lost 7 bases, V lost 3 bases, and 2 bases had no gene match. This CDR3 is 12 amino acids long. CDR3 nucleotides: TGCAGCGTTGATCAGGGGGCGAATGAGCAGTTCTTC. Residues: CSVDQGANEQFF.

The V and J genes are TRBV5-1 and TRBJ2-7, with a possible D match to TRBD2 (5 bases). Trimming left V 4 bases short and J 2 bases short, with 16 bases between. CDR1 and CDR2 (germline): SGHRS, YFSETQ. This CDR3 contains 15 residues. The CDR3 bases are TGCGCCAGCAGCCTTCTGACTACTGGCGCCTACGAGCAGTACTTC. It is translated as CASSLLTTGAYEQYF.

This clonotype turned up a few times. J is TRBJ2-7 and V is TRBV5-1; 7 bases map to TRBD1. CDR1 is SGHRS, CDR2 YFSETQ, per germline. With 4 bases clipped from V and 3 bases from J, the junction kept 19 bases outside the gene matches. This CDR3 is built from 18 residues. The CDR3 DNA sequence: TGCGCCAGCAGCCTCCGTGGAAGGGGGCTTTTGCTTCGCTACGAGCAGTACTTC. The encoded protein is CASSLRGRGLLLRYEQYF.

This clonotype was recorded a few times. The chain uses TRBV4-3 and TRBJ2-7, with D possibly being TRBD2 (6 bases). The V end lost 3 bases, the J end lost 5 bases, and 23 bases lay between the germline ends. Germline assignment: CDR1 LGHNA and CDR2 YSLEER. The CDR3 contains 17 residues. This CDR3 reads CASSQSLHRLEAHEQYF. DNA of the CDR3: TGCGCCAGCAGCCAGAGCCTCCATCGACTAGAAGCACACGAGCAGTACTTC.

The chain joins TRBV29-1 to TRBJ2-5, with a possible D match to TRBD1 (6 bases). V lost 1 base and J 4 bases, leaving 13 bases between the germline ends. Germline V gene sequence: CDR1 SQVTM, CDR2 ANQGSEA. The CDR3 has 14 residues. Written as DNA, the CDR3 is TGCAGCGTTGAAGCTGGGGGACAAAGAGAGACCCAGTACTTC. It encodes CSVEAGGQRETQYF.

The chain recombines TRBV28 with TRBJ1-1; TRBD1 matches 8 bases. J lost 3 bases, V lost 4 bases, and 4 bases had no gene match. The CDR3 has 14 residues. Germline assignment: CDR1 MDHEN and CDR2 SYDVKM. Here the CDR3 reads CASSSDRAHTEAFF. In DNA, the CDR3 is TGTGCCAGCAGTTCGGACAGGGCTCACACTGAAGCTTTCTTT.

The chain is built from TRBV3-1 and TRBJ2-4, with a tentative D call TRBD2 (5 bases). Germline CDR1 LGHDT, CDR2 YNNKEL (reference sequence). Trimming removed 3 bases from V and 1 base from J, with 13 bases in between. CDR3 size: 16 residues. As DNA, the CDR3 is TGTGCCAGCAGCCAGTCTAGCTCATCGGCCAAAAACATTCAGTACTTC. Protein sequence: CASSQSSSSAKNIQYF.

The CDR3 nucleotides read TGCAGTGCTTACCGCCGGGACAGGGGCTCTAGCACAGATACGCAGTATTTT. Translation: CSAYRRDRGSSTDTQYF. The chain links TRBV20-1 to TRBJ2-3; TRBD1 matches 10 bases. The length of the CDR3 is 17 residues. J was trimmed by 0 bases and V by 5 bases; bases with no gene match: 11. CDR1 DFQATT and CDR2 SNEGSKA come from the germline V gene (reference sequence).

This clonotype showed up just once. The chain carries TRBV7-9 and TRBJ2-3, with 11 bases matching TRBD2. The CDR3 is 14 amino acids. J gave up 6 bases and V 5 bases, and 4 bases lay outside the gene matches. Germline values: CDR1 SEHNR, CDR2 FQNEAQ (reference sequence). CDR3 DNA: TGTGCCAGCAGCCGGCTAGCGGGAGGTGATACGCAGTATTTT. Residues: CASSRLAGGDTQYF.

This clonotype was counted a few times. The J gene is TRBJ1-6, the V gene TRBV20-1, with D possibly matching TRBD1 (6 bases). The CDR3 length is 16 residues. Germline values: CDR1 DFQATT, CDR2 SNEGSKA (reference sequence). V lost 2 bases, J lost 0 bases, and 11 bases lay in between. CDR3 sequence reads: CSARTTGSSYNSPLHF. DNA for the CDR3: TGCAGTGCTAGAACAACAGGGAGCTCCTATAATTCACCCCTCCACTTT.

In its sample, this clonotype was seen many times. V usage is TRBV7-8 and J usage is TRBJ1-1; D remains ambiguous. V lost 4 bases, J lost 4 bases, and 10 bases lay in between. The CDR3 consists of 13 residues. Germline loops: CDR1 SGHVS, CDR2 FQNEAQ. The CDR3 region is CASSSTPGTEAFF. CDR3 coding DNA: TGTGCCAGCAGCTCAACTCCGGGCACTGAAGCTTTCTTT.

This clonotype has a handful of counts. V is TRBV25-1 and J is TRBJ1-5; maybe TRBD1 (6 bases). This CDR3 is 13 amino acids long. V shed 10 bases and J shed 7 bases, with 17 bases lying between them. CDR1 MGHDK and CDR2 SYGVNS come from the germline V gene. CDR3 loop: CATQGSFAQPQHF. The CDR3 DNA sequence: TGTGCCACCCAGGGGTCTTTCGCCCAGCCCCAGCATTTT.

The V and J genes are TRBV20-1 and TRBJ1-6, with a weak D call TRBD1 (5 bases). The CDR3 has 13 amino acids. Trimming took off 3 bases at V and 8 bases at J, with 11 bases between the two ends. Germline CDR1 is DFQATT and CDR2 is SNEGSKA (reference sequence). The CDR3 protein is CSASEGKHSPLHF. The CDR3 region has the DNA TGCAGTGCTAGTGAGGGGAAGCATTCACCCCTCCACTTT.

The V call is TRBV2, the J call TRBJ2-7, with D possibly matching TRBD1 (5 bases). V was cut by 5 bases and J by 1 base, with 12 bases left in between. Per germline, CDR1 SNHLY and CDR2 FYNNEI. The CDR3 has 14 amino acids. This CDR3 reads CASSPLTASYEQYF. DNA for the CDR3: TGTGCCAGCAGTCCCCTGACAGCTTCCTACGAGCAGTACTTC.

The chain carries TRBV27 and TRBJ1-2, with D perhaps matching TRBD1 (6 bases). The V end lost 2 bases, the J end lost 2 bases, and 18 bases lay between the germline ends. Germline V gene lookup returns CDR1 MNHEY and CDR2 SMNVEV (reference sequence). The CDR3 runs to 17 residues. The CDR3 nucleotides are TGTGCCAGCAGTTTAAGCAAAGGAGGACAGTGGAACTATGGCTACACCTTC. Residues: CASSLSKGGQWNYGYTF.

CDR3 bases: TGTGCCAGCAGCCCCCTTGGGGGAGGGCAAGAGACCCAGTACTTC. This translates into CASSPLGGGQETQYF. The V call is TRBV4-2, the J call TRBJ2-5; 7 nucleotides align to TRBD2. The CDR3 runs 15 residues. With 4 bases clipped from V and 2 bases from J, the junction kept 7 bases outside the gene matches. Germline V lookup: CDR1 LGHNA, CDR2 YNFKEQ.

The chain is built from TRBV7-9 and TRBJ2-2, with 9 bases fitting TRBD2. The germline gives CDR1 SEHNR, CDR2 FQNEAQ (reference sequence). CDR3 length equals 17 residues. V lost 1 base and J lost 2; bases outside the gene matches: 5. The CDR3: CASSLGRTSVNTGELFF. CDR3 DNA sequence: TGTGCCAGCAGCTTAGGAAGGACTAGCGTAAACACCGGGGAGCTGTTTTTT.

This clonotype occurred many times. J is TRBJ2-7 and V is TRBV5-1; the match to TRBD1 covers 8 bases. Germline CDR1 reads SGHRS; CDR2 reads YFSETQ. J was trimmed by 6 bases and V by 4 bases; bases with no gene match: 6. This CDR3 has 13 residues. The CDR3 coding sequence is TGCGCCAGCAGCCCGGGACAGGTGAGCGAGCAGTACTTC. Protein sequence: CASSPGQVSEQYF.

The rearrangement uses TRBV30 and TRBJ2-2; D is perhaps TRBD1 (5 bases). Trimming cost V 0 bases and J 8 bases, with 7 bases left between them. The CDR3 runs to 12 residues. Per germline, CDR1 GTSNPN and CDR2 SVGIG (reference sequence). CDR3 in amino acids: CAWSVQAGELFF. The CDR3 DNA reads TGTGCCTGGAGTGTACAGGCAGGGGAGCTGTTTTTT.

The chain uses TRBV27 and TRBJ2-1; perhaps TRBD2 as D (5 bases). The CDR3 loop spans 13 amino acids. Germline V gene lookup returns CDR1 MNHEY and CDR2 SMNVEV (reference sequence). V dropped 5 bases and J dropped 7 bases, with 12 bases sitting between them. CDR3 sequence reads: CASSPWTGNEQFF. In nucleotides, the CDR3 is TGTGCCAGCAGTCCCTGGACTGGGAATGAGCAGTTCTTC.

The chain carries TRBV4-2 and TRBJ2-1; D unresolved. Trimming shortened V by 0 bases and J by 6 bases, and 9 bases separated the two germline ends. The CDR3 spans 14 residues. Germline V gene data show CDR1 as LGHNA and CDR2 as YNFKEQ. CDR3 amino acids: CASSQEPPRNEQFF. CDR3 bases: TGTGCCAGCAGCCAAGAGCCCCCCCGCAATGAGCAGTTCTTC.

The J gene is TRBJ1-2, the V gene TRBV19; no clear D gene. CDR3 length equals 11 residues. The germline V and J ends were trimmed by 6 bases and 0 bases, with 2 bases remaining between them. Germline values: CDR1 LNHDA, CDR2 SQIVND (reference sequence). CDR3 nucleotides: TGTGCCAGTAGAGCTAACTATGGCTACACCTTC. This codes for CASRANYGYTF.

This chain joins TRBV14 and TRBJ2-1, with D uncertain. Trimming stripped 4 bases from V and 4 bases from J, with 14 bases between. This CDR3 comprises 15 residues. Per germline, CDR1 SGHDN and CDR2 FVKESK. In DNA form, the CDR3 reads TGTGCCAGCAGCCCGGTTCTTAGGCTATACAATGAGCAGTTCTTC. Protein product: CASSPVLRLYNEQFF.